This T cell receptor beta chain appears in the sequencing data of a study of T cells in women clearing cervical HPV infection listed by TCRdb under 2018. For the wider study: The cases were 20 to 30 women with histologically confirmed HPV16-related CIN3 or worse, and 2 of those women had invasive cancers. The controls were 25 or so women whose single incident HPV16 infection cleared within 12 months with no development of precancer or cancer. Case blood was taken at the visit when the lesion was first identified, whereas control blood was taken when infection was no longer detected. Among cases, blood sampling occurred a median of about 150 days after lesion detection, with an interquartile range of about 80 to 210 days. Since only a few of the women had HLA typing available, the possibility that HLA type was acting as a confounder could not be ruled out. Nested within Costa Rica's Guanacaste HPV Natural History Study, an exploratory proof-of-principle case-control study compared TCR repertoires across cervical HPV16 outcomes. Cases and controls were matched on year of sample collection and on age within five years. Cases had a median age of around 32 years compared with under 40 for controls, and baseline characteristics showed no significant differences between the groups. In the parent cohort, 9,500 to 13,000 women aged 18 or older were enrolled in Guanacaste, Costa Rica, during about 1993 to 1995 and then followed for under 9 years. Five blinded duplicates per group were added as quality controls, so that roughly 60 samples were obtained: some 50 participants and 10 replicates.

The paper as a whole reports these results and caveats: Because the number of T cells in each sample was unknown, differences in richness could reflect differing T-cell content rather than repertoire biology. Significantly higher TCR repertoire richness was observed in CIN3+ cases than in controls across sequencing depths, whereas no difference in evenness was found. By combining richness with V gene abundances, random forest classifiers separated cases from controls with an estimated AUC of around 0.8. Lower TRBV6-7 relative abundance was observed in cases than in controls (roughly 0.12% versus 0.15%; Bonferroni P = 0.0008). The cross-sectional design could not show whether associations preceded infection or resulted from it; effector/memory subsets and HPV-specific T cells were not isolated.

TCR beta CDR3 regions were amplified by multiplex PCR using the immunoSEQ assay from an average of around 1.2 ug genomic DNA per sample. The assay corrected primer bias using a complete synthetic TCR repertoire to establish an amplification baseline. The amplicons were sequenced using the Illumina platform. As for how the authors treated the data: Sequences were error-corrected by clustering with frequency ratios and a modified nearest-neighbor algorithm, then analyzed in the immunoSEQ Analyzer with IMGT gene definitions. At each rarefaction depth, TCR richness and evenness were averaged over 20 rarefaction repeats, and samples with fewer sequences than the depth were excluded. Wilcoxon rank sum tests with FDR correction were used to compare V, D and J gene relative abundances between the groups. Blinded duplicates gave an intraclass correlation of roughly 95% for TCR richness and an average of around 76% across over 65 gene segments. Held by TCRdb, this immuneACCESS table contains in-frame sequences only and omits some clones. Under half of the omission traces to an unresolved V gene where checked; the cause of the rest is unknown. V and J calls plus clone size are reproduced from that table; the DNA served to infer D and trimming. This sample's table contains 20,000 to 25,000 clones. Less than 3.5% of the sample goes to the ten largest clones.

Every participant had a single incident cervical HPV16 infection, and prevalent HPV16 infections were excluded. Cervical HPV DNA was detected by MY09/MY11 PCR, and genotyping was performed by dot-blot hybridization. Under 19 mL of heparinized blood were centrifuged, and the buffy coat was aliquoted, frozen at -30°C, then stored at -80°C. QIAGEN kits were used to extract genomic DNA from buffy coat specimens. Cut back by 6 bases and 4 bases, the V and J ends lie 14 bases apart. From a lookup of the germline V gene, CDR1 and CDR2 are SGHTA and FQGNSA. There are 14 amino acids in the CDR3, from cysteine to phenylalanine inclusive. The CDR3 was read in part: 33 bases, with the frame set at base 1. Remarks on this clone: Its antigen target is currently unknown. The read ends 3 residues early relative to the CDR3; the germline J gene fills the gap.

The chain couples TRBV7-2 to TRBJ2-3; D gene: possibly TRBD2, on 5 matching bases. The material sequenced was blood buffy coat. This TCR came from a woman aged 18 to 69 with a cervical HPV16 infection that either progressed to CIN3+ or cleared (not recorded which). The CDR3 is CASSSSYKSDTQYF. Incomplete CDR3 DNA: TGTGCCAGCAGTTCTAGCTATAAGTCAGATACG.